This TCR beta chain was retrieved from a study of T cell clones after liver transplantation (dated by TCRdb to about 2019). Regarding the complete study: ITN030ST, the source of the samples, was a randomized trial that attempted immunosuppression withdrawal within 2 years of liver transplantation. Donor-reactive T cell clones were identified by TCRbeta sequencing after a pre-transplant mixed lymphocyte reaction and then tracked in post-transplant blood. Third party-reactive TCRbeta sequences from pre-transplant MLRs were also identified as an antigen-independent comparator for donor-reactive sequences. Three of the eight recipients were HCV-positive; the others were transplanted for non-autoimmune, non-viral indications. Until randomization at 12-24 months post-transplant, subjects were given standard immunosuppression, with no induction therapy. Tolerance meant complete immunosuppression withdrawal for at least one year without liver enzymes rising beyond twice the upper limit of normal. Blood samples were taken pre-transplant, pre-randomization before withdrawal, and post-randomization after full withdrawal or failed withdrawal. A cohort of 8 liver transplant recipients was studied, of whom 3 were classified as tolerant and 5 as non-tolerant. Study-wide findings and limitations: When repertoire turnover was accounted for, significantly reduced detection of donor-reactive sequences was found in 7 of 8 subjects for CD4 and in 8 of 8 subjects for CD8. Low numbers of available donor cells limited the measurable donor-reactive repertoire in two subjects. The conclusions were preliminary, being limited by small, heterogeneous patient numbers and by non-standardized post-transplant time points. A significant post-transplant decrease in circulating donor-reactive CD4 TCRbeta sequences was observed in 5 of 8 subjects, irrespective of tolerance or HCV status. Donor-reactive sequences declined more than third party-reactive ones, suggesting partial antigen-specific deletion unrelated to withdrawal success. Since no allograft tissue specimens were available, donor-reactive T cells may have migrated into the graft instead of being deleted.

Thawed unstimulated PBMCs were stained for CD3, CD4 and CD8 and FACS-sorted into CD3+CD4+ and CD3+CD8+ populations. All 8 studied subjects were randomized to withdrawal of immunosuppression. Genomic DNA was isolated with the Qiagen DNeasy Blood and Tissue Kit. From the cysteine up to the phenylalanine, the CDR3 has a length of 17 residues. CDR3 DNA is the only sequence kept; it has 51 bases, read in frame from the first base. V and J lose 3 bases and 1 base, and a span of 16 bases separates them. CDR1 and CDR2, per the germline V gene, are SGHDT and YYEEEE. Points on this clone: Its cognate antigen has yet to be identified. The input lacks base qualities; no much larger clone sits a single base away.

Using immunoSEQ, frozen genomic DNA was subjected to high-throughput TCRbeta CDR3 sequencing, a process that included PCR amplification, mapping, bias correction and internal controls. On the study's bioinformatics: Productive rearrangements were retained, and unique TCRbeta sequences were defined by the CDR3 nucleotide sequence together with the V and J gene. For a sequence to be called donor-reactive, it needed a frequency of at least 0.01% and at least 5-fold expansion in CFSE-low cells compared with unstimulated pre-transplant cells. Per-subject minimum frequency thresholds, based on the lowest-template unstimulated sample, ensured at least 90% detection power. Repertoire turnover was measured by Jensen-Shannon divergence between the top 1000 TCRbeta sequences post- and pre-transplant. Changes in detection of donor-reactive sequences were assessed with two-sided Fisher's exact tests. TCRdb provides this immuneACCESS table in a form limited to in-frame rearrangements. Some clones are lacking; in checked studies, under half of them reflect an unresolved V gene, and why the rest are absent is not known. The V and J calls and clone size were taken over from that table, and D and trimming were inferred from the DNA. The sample table contains 75,000 to 95,000 clones; only one count was recorded for less than 90% of them. In total, the top ten clones hold 2.1% of the sample.

The chain uses TRBV5-6 and TRBJ1-4; TRBD1 is a weak D gene call, 6 bases matching. The receptor was derived from a human patient who received a liver transplant. Following a transplant, a fraction of the T cells may be traceable to the graft donor. The sequences come from CD4+ T cells from blood, collected around 48 months after liver transplant. In nucleotide form, the sequence is TGTGCCAGCAGCTCATATTACAGGGTACGAACTAATGAAAAACTGTTTTTT. It codes for CASSSYYRVRTNEKLFF.